These 23 T cell receptor beta chains came from one sample sequenced in a study of siplizumab effects on memory and regulatory T cells. Method: immunoSEQ multiplex PCR; TCRdb's copy keeps in-frame clones and lacks some. The repertoire holds 110,000 or so clones, with about 91% as singletons. Sequenced material: Tregs sorted from blood. The receptors were sampled from a human donor in good health.

The chain's CDR3 is CASSLVHRFLYYEQYF. Written as DNA, the CDR3 is TGTGCCAGCAGCTTAGTTCATCGGTTCCTCTACTACGAGCAGTACTTC. The V and J genes are TRBV5-6 and TRBJ2-7; no clear D gene. There are 16 residues in the CDR3. Trimming took 2 bases from V and 3 from J, leaving 18 bases between them. Per germline, CDR1 SGHDT and CDR2 YYEEEE. Filled out from reference TRBV5-6 and TRBJ2-7, the complete variable domain reads DAGVTQSPTHLIKTRGQQVTLRCSPKSGHDTVSWYQQALGQGPQFIFQYYEEEERQRGNFPDRFSGHQFPNYSSELNVNALLLGDSALYLCASSLVHRFLYYEQYFGPGTRLTVT.

This chain connects TRBV7-8 to TRBJ1-2, with 8 bases that match TRBD1. In germline, CDR1 is SGHVS, CDR2 FQNEAQ. Trimming cost V 1 base and J 7 bases; bases outside gene matches: 5. This CDR3 region has 14 residues. This chain's CDR3 is CASSLGRQGSGYTF. The CDR3 region has the DNA TGTGCCAGCAGCTTAGGCAGACAGGGGTCTGGCTACACCTTC. Based on the CDR3 plus reference TRBV7-8 and TRBJ1-2, the full variable domain is GAGVSQSPRYKVAKRGQDVALRCDPISGHVSLFWYQQALGQGPEFLTYFQNEAQLDKSGLPSDRFFAERPEGSVSTLKIQRTQQEDSAVYLCASSLGRQGSGYTFGSGTRLTVV.

V gene TRBV9 combines with J gene TRBJ2-7, with a possible D match to TRBD1 (6 bases). V was trimmed by 5 bases and J by 1 base, leaving 13 bases between them. The CDR3 runs 14 residues. Germline V lookup: CDR1 SGDLS, CDR2 YYNGEE. CDR3 nucleotide sequence: TGTGCCAGCAGTCCAGGGGTTTCATCCTACGAGCAGTACTTC. It yields the protein CASSPGVSSYEQYF. The entire variable domain, with the rest obtained from reference TRBV9 and TRBJ2-7, is as follows: DSGVTQTPKHLITATGQRVTLRCSPRSGDLSVYWYQQSLDQGLQFLIQYYNGEERAKGNILERFSAQQFPDLHSELNLSSLELGDSALYFCASSPGVSSYEQYFGPGTRLTVT.

This chain joins TRBV7-9 and TRBJ1-4; tentatively, D is TRBD1 (6 bases). Trimming shortened V by 5 bases and J by 8 bases, and 21 bases separated the two germline ends. CDR1 is SEHNR, CDR2 FQNEAQ, per germline (reference sequence). The CDR3 has 16 amino acids. The CDR3: CASSNLRGGTREKLFF. The CDR3 DNA is TGTGCCAGCAGCAACCTCAGGGGAGGCACTAGAGAAAAACTGTTTTTT.

Of note for this clone: This sample also contains other DNA sequences that code for the same CDR3. This rearrangement joins TRBV7-3 to TRBJ2-1; TRBD2 aligns across 9 bases. The V gene's germline CDR1 is SGHTA and CDR2 FQGTGA. V gave up 5 bases and J gave up 2 bases; unmatched junction bases: 4. This CDR3 has 15 amino acids. The CDR3 nucleotides are TGTGCCAGCAGCCTGGGACTAGCAGCCTACAATGAGCAGTTCTTC. Its protein product is CASSLGLAAYNEQFF.

This chain connects TRBV6-5 to TRBJ1-1; D remains ambiguous. Trimming removed 1 base from V and 6 bases from J, with 12 bases in between. The germline V gene encodes CDR1 MNHEY and CDR2 SVGAGI. CDR3 length: 14 amino acids. CDR3 protein: CASSYLAGRSEAFF. CDR3 bases: TGTGCCAGCAGTTACTTAGCCGGGAGGTCTGAAGCTTTCTTT.

V and J are TRBV5-1 and TRBJ1-2; 8 bases line up with TRBD1. Germline V gene data show CDR1 as SGHRS and CDR2 as YFSETQ. The ends lost 3 bases at V and 4 bases at J; junction bases unmatched: 11. This CDR3 region has 16 residues. CDR3: CASSSGDRGGSYGYTF. The CDR3 nucleotides read TGCGCCAGCAGCTCAGGCGACAGGGGTGGATCCTATGGCTACACCTTC.

CDR3 region: CASSLWAGKTDTQYF. The CDR3, as DNA: TGTGCCAGCAGCTTGTGGGCAGGGAAAACAGATACGCAGTATTTT. The chain links TRBV5-6 to TRBJ2-3; TRBD1 might be the D (5 bases). The germline V and J ends were trimmed by 1 base and 3 bases, with 12 bases remaining between them. Germline CDR1 and CDR2: SGHDT and YYEEEE. The CDR3 sequence is 15 residues long.

This chain uses TRBV18 with TRBJ1-1, with 10 bases aligning to TRBD1. The CDR3 is 15 residues long. V dropped 6 bases and J dropped 6; count of bases not matched to a gene: 10. Germline V CDR1 and CDR2: KGHSH, LQKENI. CDR3: CASSPGQGYIAEAFF. CDR3 bases: TGTGCCAGCTCCCCGGGACAGGGGTATATCGCTGAAGCTTTCTTT.

CDR3 coding DNA: TGCGCCAGCAGCTCGAGGGGTGCGGGACAGGGTCGTGAAAAACTGTTTTTT. Protein product: CASSSRGAGQGREKLFF. The chain carries TRBV5-1 and TRBJ1-4; 9 bases align to TRBD1. Losses at the gene ends were 3 bases for V and 7 bases for J; bases not matched to a gene: 13. From germline, CDR1 is SGHRS and CDR2 YFSETQ. The CDR3 has 17 residues. Complete variable domain (other parts from reference TRBV5-1 and TRBJ1-4): KAGVTQTPRYLIKTRGQQVTLSCSPISGHRSVSWYQQTPGQGLQFLFEYFSETQRNKGNFPGRFSGRQFSNSRSEMNVSTLELGDSALYLCASSSRGAGQGREKLFFGSGTQLSVL.

The rearrangement uses TRBV7-8 and TRBJ1-1; the D is unclear. V was clipped by 6 bases and J by 5 bases, with 16 bases between them. Germline V lookup: CDR1 SGHVS, CDR2 FQNEAQ. The CDR3 consists of 14 residues. The CDR3 sequence: CASRGGIHRTEAFF. The DNA for the CDR3 is TGTGCCAGCAGGGGCGGGATCCACCGGACTGAAGCTTTCTTT.

The chain carries TRBV6-5 and TRBJ1-2, with 8 bases fitting TRBD1. This CDR3 spans 14 amino acids. Per the germline V gene, CDR1 is MNHEY and CDR2 is SVGAGI. The V and J ends lost 2 bases and 2 bases, in that order; junction bases with no gene match: 1. The CDR3 spells CASSYQGANYGYTF. CDR3 nucleotides: TGTGCCAGCAGTTACCAGGGGGCGAACTATGGCTACACCTTC.

The chain carries TRBV18 and TRBJ2-4; D uncertain. Trimming took 2 bases from V and 4 from J, leaving 15 bases between them. Germline CDR1 is KGHSH and CDR2 is LQKENI. This CDR3 spans 16 amino acids. In DNA form, the CDR3 reads TGTGCCAGCTCACCATTAACCCTCTTGGGGAAAAACATTCAGTACTTC. This translates into CASSPLTLLGKNIQYF.

The chain joins TRBV9 to TRBJ2-5; 7 bases align to TRBD1. There are 15 residues in the CDR3. Per germline, CDR1 SGDLS and CDR2 YYNGEE. After removal of 3 bases from V and 5 bases from J, the junction contained 10 bases not matched to a gene. CDR3 in amino acids: CASSDIPGQSETQYF. CDR3 coding DNA: TGTGCCAGCAGCGACATTCCGGGACAGTCGGAGACCCAGTACTTC.

This rearrangement joins TRBV6-1 to TRBJ1-3; no definite D call. Germline values: CDR1 MNHNS, CDR2 SASEGT. The V and J ends lost 2 bases and 9 bases respectively, with 23 bases between them. This CDR3 spans 17 amino acids. The CDR3 sequence is CASSEKFGQTTRSTIYF. The CDR3 region has the DNA TGTGCCAGCAGTGAAAAATTTGGGCAGACTACCCGGAGCACCATATATTTT.

The V and J genes are TRBV6-6 and TRBJ2-7; 7 bases fit TRBD1. J was trimmed by 6 bases and V by 5 bases; bases with no gene match: 7. This CDR3 comprises 13 residues. The V gene's germline CDR1 is MNHNY and CDR2 SVGAGI (reference sequence). CDR3 loop: CASSIRGWGEQYF. DNA of the CDR3: TGTGCCAGCAGTATCAGGGGGTGGGGCGAGCAGTACTTC.

V and J are TRBV10-3 and TRBJ2-3; a weak D match, TRBD2 (5 bases). Trimming took off 3 bases at V and 2 bases at J, with 9 bases between the two ends. The CDR3 spans 14 residues. Germline V gene lookup returns CDR1 ENHRY and CDR2 SYGVKD. The CDR3 region is CAISEREFTDTQYF. For the CDR3, the DNA is TGTGCCATCAGTGAAAGGGAGTTCACAGATACGCAGTATTTT.

This chain uses TRBV11-1 with TRBJ2-5; 10 bases are a match to TRBD1. The last part of the DNA fits TRBJ2-7 better; the J call may be wrong. Per the germline V gene, CDR1 is SGHAT and CDR2 is FQDESV (reference sequence). This CDR3 is built from 15 residues. The CDR3 reads CASSLEDRGTYEQYF. CDR3 DNA sequence: TGTGCCAGCAGCTTAGAGGACAGGGGGACCTACGAGCAGTACTTC.

The chain has TRBV6-1 and TRBJ2-5; no clear D gene. Trimming removed 5 bases from V and 4 bases from J, with 11 bases in between. The germline V gene has CDR1 MNHNS and CDR2 SASEGT. The CDR3 has 13 residues. CDR3 nucleotide sequence: TGTGCCAGCAGTACACCGGACCCAGAGACCCAGTACTTC. Its translation: CASSTPDPETQYF.

This chain joins TRBV5-1 and TRBJ1-2; D is possibly TRBD1 (6 bases). The germline V gene encodes CDR1 SGHRS and CDR2 YFSETQ. The CDR3 is 14 residues long. V was shortened by 1 base and J by 7 bases, with 14 bases between the two germline ends. CDR3 amino acids: CASSLWGAIGGYTF. The CDR3 DNA is TGCGCCAGCAGCTTGTGGGGGGCGATAGGTGGCTACACCTTC.

The V and J genes are TRBV7-9 and TRBJ1-2; TRBD1 is a possible D gene (5 bases). Between the trimmed V and J ends, which lost 5 bases and 4 bases, there was a span of 17 bases. CDR1 is SEHNR, CDR2 FQNEAQ, per germline (reference sequence). CDR3 length: 15 amino acids. This CDR3 is CASSPLDSFPYGYTF. Here the CDR3 DNA reads TGTGCCAGCAGCCCCCTAGACAGCTTCCCCTATGGCTACACCTTC. Complete variable domain (other parts from reference TRBV7-9 and TRBJ1-2): DTGVSQNPRHKITKRGQNVTFRCDPISEHNRLYWYRQTLGQGPEFLTYFQNEAQLEKSRLLSDRFSAERPKGSFSTLEIQRTEQGDSAMYLCASSPLDSFPYGYTFGSGTRLTVV.

The chain links TRBV27 to TRBJ1-6, with D unclear. Trimming pared 6 bases from V and 7 bases from J, leaving 16 bases between. CDR1 and CDR2 from the germline V gene are MNHEY and SMNVEV (reference sequence). This CDR3 region has 15 residues. The CDR3 DNA follows: TGTGCCAGCAGACACAATACACTCTTCAATTCACCCCTCCACTTT. This gives the protein CASRHNTLFNSPLHF.

The chain is built from TRBV12-5 and TRBJ1-5; 7 bases agree with TRBD1. V gave up 4 bases and J gave up 9 bases; unmatched junction bases: 0. Germline lookup yields CDR1 LGHNT and CDR2 FRNRAP. The CDR3 runs 11 residues. The CDR3 sequence is CASGYRGPQHF. As DNA, the CDR3 is TGTGCTAGTGGTTACAGGGGGCCCCAGCATTTT.